The source of this T cell receptor (beta chain) is a study of identical twins. Study-level findings and limits: Low generation-probability sequences were in excess among twin-shared out-of-frame alpha sequences. Within cord blood, abundant beta clonotypes carried fewer insertions, but memory repertoires showed no such trend.

TCRdb analysed the 5' RACE reads with MiXCR anew, one entry per CDR3 protein. Here the sample spans over 200,000 distinct CDR3 sequences, less than 9.5% being singletons. The CDR3 loop spans 11 amino acids. Germline V CDR1 and CDR2: SGHRS, YFSETQ. V was shortened by 4 bases and J by 7 bases, with 9 bases between the two germline ends. This clonotype was detected many times. What it binds is not known. Sequencing was carried out using memory (CD45RO+) T cells sorted from blood. The receptor's source is a woman younger than 35 in good health. The V gene is TRBV5-1, the J gene TRBJ2-7; unclear D gene. The CDR3 DNA reads TGCGCCAGCAGCGGCCTGGGAGAGCAGTACTTC. Translated: CASSGLGEQYF.